The clone carrying this T cell receptor beta chain was recorded only once. Its antigen is undetermined. The data stem from a study of PD-1 blockade in classical Hodgkin lymphoma. Broader study findings: By cycle point C4D1, TCR diversity had risen significantly in CD4+ cells (but not CD8+ cells). The study found complete responders had baseline diversity similar to newly diagnosed patients. Patients with an early start, nivolumab under 1 year after ASCT, were excluded.

V was trimmed by 0 bases and J by 3 bases, leaving 6 bases between them. This CDR3 is built from 13 residues. Germline CDR1 and CDR2: MNHEY and SMNVEV (reference sequence). All patients relapsed after autologous stem cell transplantation, and brentuximab vedotin exposure varied. Profiling relied on immunoSEQ multiplex PCR, and the TCRdb table lists in-frame clones only, not all of them. The repertoire has some 84,000 clones, around 90% of them found once; the top ten carry about 20%. The rearrangement links TRBV27 to TRBJ2-7; tentative D call: TRBD1 (5 bases). This clonotype was obtained from a human donor with classical Hodgkin lymphoma. The sequences come from peripheral blood mononuclear cells (PBMCs), collected at baseline. CDR3: CASSLSQGYEQYF. The CDR3 bases are TGTGCCAGCAGTTTATCTCAGGGCTACGAGCAGTACTTC.